Listed below are T cell receptor beta chains from one sample, sequenced in a study of blood T cell repertoires in COVID-19. The assay was immunoSEQ multiplex PCR, and TCRdb's table has in-frame clones only and misses some. This table holds about 190,000 clones, around 87% found once. The sample consisted of peripheral blood. The receptor source for this set is a man in his forties with active or convalescent COVID-19. Each CDR3 is given with its conserved first and last residue. Clone size appears in some rows only: once, few, many, or a class for an expanded clone.

j_call clone_size v_call cdr3_aa
TRBJ1-2 - TRBV12-3/TRBV12-4 CASSQGRGYGYTF
TRBJ1-2 - TRBV7-9 CASSQPPGHLYGYTF
TRBJ1-3 - TRBV28 CASSLPTGFGNTIYF
TRBJ1-4 - TRBV6-2/TRBV6-3 CASSQVGSNEKLFF
TRBJ2-1 - TRBV25-1 CASQLAGGSNEQFF
TRBJ2-1 - TRBV2 CASITQRGGGNEQFF
TRBJ2-7 - TRBV5-1 CASSLATGDTYEQYF
TRBJ2-1 few TRBV7-6 CASSFGTGPYNEQFF
TRBJ1-3 - TRBV28 CASSWAGRPGNTIYF
TRBJ2-4 - TRBV3-1/TRBV3-2 CASSRVGLAENIQYF
TRBJ1-1 - TRBV19 CASSAPQPGLGTEAFF
TRBJ2-1 once TRBV11-3 CASSDRRGREQFF
TRBJ2-5 - TRBV3-1/TRBV3-2 CASTQPVTGGYETQYF
TRBJ2-3 - TRBV28 CASNVAGESTDTQYF
TRBJ2-2 - TRBV19 CASSTSVAGARNTGELFF
TRBJ1-1 - TRBV15 CATSIFGGGSNTEAFF
TRBJ1-3 few TRBV5-4 CASSTHGGVSGNTIYF
TRBJ2-5 once TRBV4-1 CASSHPGLEGETQYF
TRBJ1-6 - TRBV7-9 CASSFGVNNSPLHF
TRBJ1-1 - TRBV7-8 CASSLWSGDAEAFF
TRBJ2-1 once TRBV11-2 CASSLGLAGGPSQFF
TRBJ1-2 - TRBV28 CASFRGTDYGYTF
TRBJ2-2 - TRBV5-1 CASSRGGSRTGELFF
TRBJ2-3 - TRBV28 CASSLSDRGADTQYF
TRBJ1-6 - TRBV19 CASSILWGVSYNSPLHF
TRBJ2-1 - TRBV28 CASSLVAGGGNEQFF
TRBJ1-2 - TRBV6-5 CASSNRELNYGYTF
TRBJ1-6 - TRBV10-2 CASREGQPPISTLHF
TRBJ1-4 - TRBV9 CASSVGGGAGSEKLFF
TRBJ1-3 - TRBV5-4 CASSLGQGAGNTIYF
TRBJ2-7 - TRBV28 CASSLWTRERSYEQYF
TRBJ2-2 - TRBV29-1 CSVEQGNTGELFF
TRBJ2-3 - TRBV4-3 CASSQEGVFGDSEVDTQYF
TRBJ1-6 - TRBV19 CASIETGSNSPLHF
TRBJ1-1 - TRBV18 CASSPQELNTEAFF
TRBJ2-3 - TRBV6-6 CASLGAQLTDTQYF
TRBJ2-7 - TRBV5-1 CASSFRGTGAREQYF
TRBJ1-6 - TRBV14 CASSLGVSPLHF
TRBJ1-1 - TRBV6-5 CASRPGGGEAFF
TRBJ1-2 - TRBV28 CASSSGQGGGYTF
TRBJ2-2 - TRBV12-3/TRBV12-4 CAQGAGELFF
TRBJ2-3 - TRBV19 CASSIRPGQGADTQYF
TRBJ2-5 - TRBV7-8 CASSLYRTQVQETQYF
TRBJ2-3 - TRBV4-3 CASSQDLQGGYTQYF
TRBJ1-1 - TRBV28 CASSTLTGAENTEAFF
TRBJ1-6 - TRBV10-3 CAISELETLNSPLHF
TRBJ2-7 once TRBV7-8 CASSLGQGATYEQYF
TRBJ2-5 - TRBV5-1 CASSLAPGVGASQETQYF
TRBJ1-2 - TRBV14 CASSATVTYGYTF
TRBJ1-4 - TRBV10-3 CAISESGEGEKLFF
TRBJ1-6 once TRBV29-1 CSVETGLGSPLHF
TRBJ1-1 - TRBV27 CASRTLQGIDTEAFF
TRBJ2-7 - TRBV11-3 CASSSEAGGRNEQYF
TRBJ2-3 - TRBV3-1/TRBV3-2 CASSHTSGVSDTQYF
TRBJ2-5 - TRBV19 CASSIAGPEAQYF
TRBJ1-1 - TRBV18 CASLFTGGQGANTEAFF
TRBJ1-1 - TRBV28 CASSRILRRQVEAFF